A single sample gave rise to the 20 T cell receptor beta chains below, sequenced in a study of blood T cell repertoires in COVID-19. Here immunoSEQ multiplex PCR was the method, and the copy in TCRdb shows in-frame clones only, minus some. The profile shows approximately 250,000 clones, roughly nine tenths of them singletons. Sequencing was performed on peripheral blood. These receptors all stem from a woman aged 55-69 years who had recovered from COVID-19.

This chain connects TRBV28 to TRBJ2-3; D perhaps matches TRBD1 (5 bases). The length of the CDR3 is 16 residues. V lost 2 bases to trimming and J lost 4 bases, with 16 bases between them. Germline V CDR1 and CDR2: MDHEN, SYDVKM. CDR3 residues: CASSLAGSGVADTQYF. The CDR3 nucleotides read TGTGCCAGCAGTTTAGCAGGGTCAGGAGTGGCAGATACGCAGTATTTT.

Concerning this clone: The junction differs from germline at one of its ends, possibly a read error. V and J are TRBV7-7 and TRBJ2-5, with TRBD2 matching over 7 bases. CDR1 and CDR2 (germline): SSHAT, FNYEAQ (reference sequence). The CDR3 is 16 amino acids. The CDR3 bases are TGTGCTAGCAGCCAAAGCGGGACCGCGCACCAAGAGACCCAGTACTTC. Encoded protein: CASSQSGTAHQETQYF.

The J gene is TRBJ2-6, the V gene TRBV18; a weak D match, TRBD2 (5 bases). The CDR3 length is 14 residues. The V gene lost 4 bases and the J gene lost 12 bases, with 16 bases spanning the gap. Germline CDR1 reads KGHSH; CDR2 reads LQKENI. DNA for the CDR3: TGTGCCAGCTCACTCGGCGCCCCCGGAGGCGTCCTGACTTTC. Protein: CASSLGAPGGVLTF.

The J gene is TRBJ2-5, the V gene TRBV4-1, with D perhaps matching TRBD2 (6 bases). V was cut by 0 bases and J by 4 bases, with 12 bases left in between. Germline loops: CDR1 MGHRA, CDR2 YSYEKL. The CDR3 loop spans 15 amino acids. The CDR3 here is CASSQDPGDGETQYF. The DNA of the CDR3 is TGCGCCAGCAGCCAAGATCCGGGGGATGGAGAGACCCAGTACTTC.

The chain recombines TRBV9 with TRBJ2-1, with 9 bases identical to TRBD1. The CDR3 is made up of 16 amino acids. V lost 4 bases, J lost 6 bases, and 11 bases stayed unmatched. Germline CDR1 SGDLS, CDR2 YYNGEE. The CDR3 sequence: CASSPIVADRGNEQFF. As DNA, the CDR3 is TGTGCCAGCAGCCCCATCGTAGCGGACAGGGGCAATGAGCAGTTCTTC.

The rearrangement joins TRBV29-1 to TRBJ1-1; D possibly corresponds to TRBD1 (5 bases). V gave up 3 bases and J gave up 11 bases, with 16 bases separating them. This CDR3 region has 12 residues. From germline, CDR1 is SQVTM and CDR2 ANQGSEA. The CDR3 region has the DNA TGCAGCGTTGAGACAGTCCCTCGACCGGCTTTCTTT. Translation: CSVETVPRPAFF. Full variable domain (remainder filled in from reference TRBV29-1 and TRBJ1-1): SAVISQKPSRDICQRGTSLTIQCQVDSQVTMMFWYRQQPGQSLTLIATANQGSEATYESGFVIDKFPISRPNLTFSTLTVSNMSPEDSSIYLCSVETVPRPAFFGQGTRLTVV.

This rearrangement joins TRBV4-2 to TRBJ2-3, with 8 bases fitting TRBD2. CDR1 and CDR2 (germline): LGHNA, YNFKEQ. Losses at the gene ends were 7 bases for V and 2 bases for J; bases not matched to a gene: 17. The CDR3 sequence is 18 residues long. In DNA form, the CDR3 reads TGTGCCAGCACCCCCCCGGGAGACCAGCGGGGGCCCACAGATACGCAGTATTTT. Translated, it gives CASTPPGDQRGPTDTQYF.

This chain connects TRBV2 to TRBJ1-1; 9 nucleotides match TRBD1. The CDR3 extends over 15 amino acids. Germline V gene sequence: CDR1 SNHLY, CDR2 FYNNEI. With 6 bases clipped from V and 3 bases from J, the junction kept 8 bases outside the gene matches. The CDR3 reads CASRDVRQGDTEAFF. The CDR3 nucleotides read TGTGCCAGCAGGGACGTGAGACAGGGGGACACTGAAGCTTTCTTT.

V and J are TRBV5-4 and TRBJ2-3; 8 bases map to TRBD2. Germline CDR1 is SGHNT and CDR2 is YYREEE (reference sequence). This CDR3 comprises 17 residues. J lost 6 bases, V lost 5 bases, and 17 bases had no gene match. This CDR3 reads CASRPAGTRGGRDTQYF. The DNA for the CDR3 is TGTGCCAGCAGACCGGCGGGGACTAGGGGAGGAAGGGATACGCAGTATTTT.

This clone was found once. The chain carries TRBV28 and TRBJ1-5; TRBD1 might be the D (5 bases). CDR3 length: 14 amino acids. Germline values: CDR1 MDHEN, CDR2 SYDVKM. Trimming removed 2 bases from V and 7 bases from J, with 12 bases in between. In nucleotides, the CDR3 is TGTGCCAGCAGTTTAGGTGGGGCTAGGCAGCCCCAGCATTTT. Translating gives CASSLGGARQPQHF.

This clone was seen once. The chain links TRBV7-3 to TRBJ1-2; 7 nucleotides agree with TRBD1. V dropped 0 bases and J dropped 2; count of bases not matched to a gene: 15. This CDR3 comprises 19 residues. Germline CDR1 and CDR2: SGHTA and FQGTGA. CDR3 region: CASSLTGGGGGAGNYGYTF. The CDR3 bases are TGTGCCAGCAGCTTAACGGGTGGAGGAGGGGGCGCCGGAAACTATGGCTACACCTTC.

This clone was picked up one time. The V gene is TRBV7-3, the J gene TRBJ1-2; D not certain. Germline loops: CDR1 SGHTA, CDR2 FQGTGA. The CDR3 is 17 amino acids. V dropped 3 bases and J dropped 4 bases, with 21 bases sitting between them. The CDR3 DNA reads TGTGCCAGCAGCTTCCCACCTACCGTGGTGGAGTCCTATGGCTACACCTTC. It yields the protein CASSFPPTVVESYGYTF.

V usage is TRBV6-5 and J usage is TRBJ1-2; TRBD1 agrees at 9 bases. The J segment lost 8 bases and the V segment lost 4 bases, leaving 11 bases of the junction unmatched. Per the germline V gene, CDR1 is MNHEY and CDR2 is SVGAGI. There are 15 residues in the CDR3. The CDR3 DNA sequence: TGTGCCAGCAGTTCCCGGGACAGGGTAGGGAGAGGCTACACCTTC. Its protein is CASSSRDRVGRGYTF.

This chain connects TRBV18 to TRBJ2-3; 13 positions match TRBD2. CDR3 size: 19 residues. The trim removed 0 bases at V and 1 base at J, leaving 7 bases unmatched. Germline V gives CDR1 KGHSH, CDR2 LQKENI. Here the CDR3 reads CASSPPPRGLAGGTDTQYF. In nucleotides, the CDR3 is TGTGCCAGCTCACCACCGCCTCGTGGACTAGCGGGGGGCACAGATACGCAGTATTTT.

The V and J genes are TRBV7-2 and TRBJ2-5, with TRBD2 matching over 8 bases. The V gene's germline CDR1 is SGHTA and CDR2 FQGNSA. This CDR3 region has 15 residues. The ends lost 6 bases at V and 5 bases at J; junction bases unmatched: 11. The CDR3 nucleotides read TGTGCCAGCAGGCCCCCGGGGGGGGCTGGGGAGACCCAGTACTTC. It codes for CASRPPGGAGETQYF.

The DNA of the CDR3 is TGTGCCAGTGCCTCTAACAGGGAGGGAAATCAGCCCCAGCATTTT. This sequence encodes CASASNREGNQPQHF. The J gene is TRBJ1-5, the V gene TRBV19; possible D gene TRBD1, 6 bases. Germline lookup yields CDR1 LNHDA and CDR2 SQIVND (reference sequence). The CDR3 has 15 amino acids. V dropped 8 bases and J dropped 4 bases, with 18 bases sitting between them.

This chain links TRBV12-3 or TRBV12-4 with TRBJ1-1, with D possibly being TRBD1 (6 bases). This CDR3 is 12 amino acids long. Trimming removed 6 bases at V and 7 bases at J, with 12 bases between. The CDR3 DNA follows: TGTGCCAGCAGCCGAGGACAGAGTGAAGCTTTCTTT. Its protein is CASSRGQSEAFF.

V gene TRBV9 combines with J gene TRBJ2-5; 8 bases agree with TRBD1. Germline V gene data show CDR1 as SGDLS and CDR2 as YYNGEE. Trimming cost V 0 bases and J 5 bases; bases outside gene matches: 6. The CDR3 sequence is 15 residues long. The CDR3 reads CASSVDPGGDETQYF. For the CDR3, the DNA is TGTGCCAGCAGCGTAGACCCAGGGGGCGACGAGACCCAGTACTTC.

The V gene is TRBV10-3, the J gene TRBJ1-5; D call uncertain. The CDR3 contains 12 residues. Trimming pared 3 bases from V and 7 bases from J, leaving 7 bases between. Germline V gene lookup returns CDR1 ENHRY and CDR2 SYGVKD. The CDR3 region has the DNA TGTGCCATCAGTGACAGTTCACAGCCCCAGCATTTT. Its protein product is CAISDSSQPQHF.

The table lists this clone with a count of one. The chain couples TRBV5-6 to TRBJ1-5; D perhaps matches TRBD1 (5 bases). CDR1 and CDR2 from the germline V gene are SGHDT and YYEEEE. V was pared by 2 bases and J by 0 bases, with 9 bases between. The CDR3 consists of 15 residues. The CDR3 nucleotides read TGTGCCAGCAGCTTAAAGACAGATAGCAATCAGCCCCAGCATTTT. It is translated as CASSLKTDSNQPQHF.